The rows below give T cell receptor beta chains drawn from one sample of a study of blood T cell repertoires in COVID-19. Clones were read by immunoSEQ multiplex PCR, and TCRdb kept only the in-frame ones, dropping some. This sample carries some 160,000 clones, about 87% of them seen once, and the ten largest clones take 10%. The sample taken for sequencing was peripheral blood. The receptors here all came from a woman in her 70s with COVID-19, enrolled during active disease. CDR3s include the opening cysteine and the closing phenylalanine or tryptophan. A D gene is named only where the DNA matches it firmly. Only part of the rows carry a size: once, few, many, or a class if the clone is expanded.

>TRBV11-2|TRBJ2-3|-|-
CASSLDITRATRYF
TGTGCCAGCAGCTTAGATATAACGCGAGCGACGCGATATTTT
>TRBV6-1|TRBJ1-5|-|-
CASSESPGQPQHF
TGTGCCAGCAGTGAAAGCCCGGGTCAGCCCCAGCATTTT
>TRBV5-1|TRBJ1-2|TRBD1|-
CASSLAQGAAGYTF
TGCGCCAGCAGCCTCGCACAGGGGGCAGCTGGCTACACCTTC
>TRBV29-1|TRBJ1-4|TRBD1|-
CSARTGSNEKLFF
TGCAGCGCACGGACAGGGTCCAATGAAAAACTGTTTTTT
>TRBV28|TRBJ1-2|-|-
CASSSPNEGYTF
TGTGCCAGCAGTTCCCCGAATGAGGGCTACACCTTC
>TRBV7-8|TRBJ1-4|-|-
CASSSLAGRGYEKLFF
TGTGCCAGCAGCTCGCTGGCGGGGCGCGGATATGAAAAACTGTTTTTT
>TRBV6-5|TRBJ1-5|-|-
CASSLGQNSNQPQHF
TGTGCCAGCAGCTTGGGACAAAATAGCAATCAGCCCCAGCATTTT
>TRBV10-3|TRBJ1-2|-|few
CAISELTVYGYTF
TGTGCCATCAGTGAGTTGACAGTCTATGGCTACACCTTC
>TRBV5-6|TRBJ1-4|-|-
CASSTAGFANEKLFF
TGTGCCAGCAGCACGGCAGGTTTTGCTAATGAAAAACTGTTTTTT
>TRBV2|TRBJ2-4|-|-
CASREGGGTENIQYF
TGTGCCAGCAGGGAAGGGGGAGGGACGGAGAACATTCAGTACTTC
>TRBV19|TRBJ1-2|TRBD1|-
CAPDNRGRRVFGYTF
TGTGCCCCGGATAACAGGGGGCGTCGGGTTTTTGGCTACACCTTC
>TRBV18|TRBJ2-3|-|-
CASSPPGRVTDTQYF
TGTGCCAGCTCACCACCGGGCAGGGTCACAGATACGCAGTATTTT
>TRBV28|TRBJ1-2|-|-
CASSPGGLGNYGYTF
TGTGCCAGCAGCCCGGGCGGGCTGGGGAACTATGGCTACACCTTC
>TRBV7-6|TRBJ1-4|-|-
CASSGGGWDEKLFF
TGTGCCAGCAGCGGGGGGGGCTGGGATGAAAAACTGTTTTTT
>TRBV20-1|TRBJ2-2|-|-
CSASSLNTGELFF
TGCAGTGCTAGTTCTCTGAACACCGGGGAGCTGTTTTTT
>TRBV10-3|TRBJ2-3|TRBD1|once
CAISEATGGMTDTQYF
TGTGCCATCAGTGAGGCGACAGGGGGGATGACAGATACGCAGTATTTT
>TRBV10-3|TRBJ1-3|-|-
CAISESKFSSGNTIYF
TGTGCCATCAGTGAGTCTAAGTTTAGCTCTGGAAACACCATATATTTT
>TRBV5-8|TRBJ1-1|-|few
CASSLRDWYRPEAFF
TGTGCCAGCAGCCTCCGGGATTGGTATCGCCCTGAAGCTTTCTTT
>TRBV29-1|TRBJ2-6|-|-
CSVDSSGANVLTF
TGCAGCGTGGACAGCTCTGGGGCCAACGTCCTGACTTTC
>TRBV29-1|TRBJ2-5|TRBD1|few
CSAADRARETQYF
TGCAGCGCCGCGGACAGGGCCCGGGAGACCCAGTACTTC
>TRBV19|TRBJ1-6|-|-
CASRSGGNSPLHF
TGTGCCAGTAGGTCGGGGGGAAATTCACCCCTCCACTTT
>TRBV5-1|TRBJ2-7|TRBD2|-
CASSTGGAGEQYF
TGCGCCAGCAGCACCGGGGGGGCGGGTGAGCAGTACTTC
>TRBV30|TRBJ2-5|-|-
CAWRRDQETQYF
TGTGCCTGGAGGCGGGATCAAGAGACCCAGTACTTC
>TRBV7-9|TRBJ1-4|-|-
CASSLDSAREKLFF
TGTGCCAGCAGCTTAGATTCGGCTAGGGAAAAACTGTTTTTT
>TRBV6-4|TRBJ1-2|-|-
CASSEAGWVPYGYTF
TGTGCCAGCAGTGAAGCGGGTTGGGTACCTTATGGCTACACCTTC
>TRBV5-3|TRBJ2-4|TRBD2|-
CARSFGTSGGLVKNIQYF
TGTGCCAGAAGCTTCGGGACTAGCGGGGGGTTGGTCAAAAACATTCAGTACTTC
>TRBV27|TRBJ2-7|-|-
CASRGTDRREQYF
TGTGCCAGCAGGGGGACGGACAGACGCGAGCAGTACTTC
>TRBV25-1|TRBJ1-2|TRBD1|-
CASTGTVTGGGPAYGYTF
TGTGCCAGCACCGGAACGGTGACAGGGGGGGGCCCTGCCTATGGCTACACCTTC
>TRBV6-1|TRBJ2-7|-|-
CASSEPQGLAYEQYF
TGTGCCAGCAGTGAACCGCAGGGATTAGCCTACGAGCAGTACTTC
>TRBV2|TRBJ2-7|-|-
CASSADSTREQYF
TGTGCCAGCAGTGCAGACAGTACACGAGAGCAGTACTTC
>TRBV2|TRBJ1-5|-|-
CASRDSLRPQHF
TGTGCCAGCAGGGACAGCCTCCGGCCCCAGCATTTT
>TRBV7-9|TRBJ1-1|-|-
CASSSPPGNTEAFF
TGTGCCAGCAGCTCCCCCCCCGGGAACACTGAAGCTTTCTTT
>TRBV5-1|TRBJ1-1|TRBD1|once
CASTRDRVDTEAFF
TGCGCCAGCACCCGGGACAGGGTGGACACTGAAGCTTTCTTT
>TRBV2|TRBJ2-1|TRBD2|-
CASSPPRGGAVEQFF
TGTGCCAGCAGTCCCCCCCGCGGGGGGGCCGTTGAGCAGTTCTTC
>TRBV3-1/TRBV3-2|TRBJ2-7|TRBD1|few
CASSPTPGQGPYEQYF
TGTGCCAGCAGCCCAACTCCGGGACAGGGCCCCTACGAGCAGTACTTC
>TRBV28|TRBJ2-2|-|-
CASSLQNTGELFF
TGTGCCAGCAGTTTACAGAACACCGGGGAGCTGTTTTTT
>TRBV4-2|TRBJ2-5|TRBD1|-
CASSQGLGQGTQETQYF
TGTGCCAGCAGCCAAGGTCTGGGACAGGGAACCCAAGAGACCCAGTACTTC
>TRBV20-1|TRBJ2-7|-|-
CSARQGYEQYF
TGCAGTGCTAGACAGGGATACGAGCAGTACTTC
>TRBV19|TRBJ1-2|TRBD1|-
CASSIAGQGRDGYTF
TGTGCCAGTAGTATAGCAGGACAGGGGAGGGATGGCTACACCTTC
>TRBV18|TRBJ2-6|TRBD1|-
CASSTGQASGANVLTF
TGTGCCAGCTCAACGGGACAGGCCTCTGGGGCCAACGTCCTGACTTTC
>TRBV29-1|TRBJ1-1|-|-
CSVGLTANTEAFF
TGCAGCGTTGGATTAACAGCGAACACTGAAGCTTTCTTT
>TRBV28|TRBJ1-6|-|-
CASSLASKRRVNSPLHF
TGTGCCAGCAGTTTAGCCAGCAAGCGGAGGGTTAATTCACCCCTCCACTTT
>TRBV18|TRBJ1-4|TRBD1|-
CASSQDREKLFF
TGTGCCAGCTCACAGGACAGGGAAAAACTGTTTTTT
>TRBV12-3/TRBV12-4|TRBJ2-5|TRBD1|-
CASSLRDSGTQYF
TGTGCCAGCAGTCTCCGGGACAGTGGGACCCAGTACTTC
>TRBV27|TRBJ1-2|-|-
CASSRDTMGVSGYTF
TGTGCCAGCTCCCGGGACACCATGGGGGTTTCTGGCTACACCTTC
>TRBV2|TRBJ1-5|TRBD1|few
CASSPTGRDQPQHF
TGTGCCAGCAGTCCGACAGGGAGAGATCAGCCCCAGCATTTT
>TRBV28|TRBJ2-4|TRBD1|-
CASSLPDRVDIQYF
TGTGCCAGCAGTCTTCCCGACAGGGTTGATATTCAGTACTTC
>TRBV3-1/TRBV3-2|TRBJ1-1|TRBD1|-
CASSRGTGGTEAFF
TGTGCCAGCAGCCGCGGGACAGGCGGCACTGAAGCTTTCTTT
>TRBV10-3|TRBJ2-7|TRBD1|-
CAISFRGPSYEQYF
TGTGCCATCAGTTTCAGGGGGCCATCCTACGAGCAGTACTTC
>TRBV7-9|TRBJ1-4|-|once
CASSLALSRRMDEKLFF
TGTGCCAGCAGCTTAGCGCTCTCCAGGAGGATGGACGAAAAACTGTTTTTT
>TRBV12-3/TRBV12-4|TRBJ2-3|-|-
CASSPRVDTQYF
TGTGCCAGCTCCCCCAGGGTAGATACGCAGTATTTT
>TRBV19|TRBJ2-5|TRBD2|-
CASSSFGGAQYF
TGTGCCAGTAGTAGCTTTGGGGGGGCCCAGTACTTC
>TRBV19|TRBJ1-1|TRBD1|-
CASTSRQGPTEAFF
TGTGCCAGTACAAGCCGACAGGGTCCCACTGAAGCTTTCTTT
>TRBV7-9|TRBJ1-2|TRBD1|once
CASSPRPKQGRYGYTF
TGTGCCAGCAGCCCCCGTCCCAAACAGGGGCGGTATGGCTACACCTTC
>TRBV18|TRBJ2-1|-|-
CASSQQQGGGNEQFF
TGTGCCAGCTCACAACAACAGGGAGGGGGCAATGAGCAGTTCTTC
>TRBV3-1/TRBV3-2|TRBJ1-4|-|-
CASSPRTPKTEKLFF
TGTGCCAGCAGCCCCCGGACACCTAAAACCGAAAAACTGTTTTTT
>TRBV6-1|TRBJ1-6|TRBD1|-
CASSEAGTVNSPLHF
TGTGCCAGCAGTGAAGCCGGGACAGTTAATTCACCCCTCCACTTT
>TRBV19|TRBJ2-5|-|-
CASSIGGGGARRETQYF
TGTGCCAGTAGTATAGGGGGTGGCGGGGCCCGGAGGGAGACCCAGTACTTC
>TRBV11-2|TRBJ2-1|TRBD2|-
CASSPGLAGAISYNEQFF
TGTGCCAGCAGCCCGGGACTAGCGGGGGCCATCTCCTACAATGAGCAGTTCTTC